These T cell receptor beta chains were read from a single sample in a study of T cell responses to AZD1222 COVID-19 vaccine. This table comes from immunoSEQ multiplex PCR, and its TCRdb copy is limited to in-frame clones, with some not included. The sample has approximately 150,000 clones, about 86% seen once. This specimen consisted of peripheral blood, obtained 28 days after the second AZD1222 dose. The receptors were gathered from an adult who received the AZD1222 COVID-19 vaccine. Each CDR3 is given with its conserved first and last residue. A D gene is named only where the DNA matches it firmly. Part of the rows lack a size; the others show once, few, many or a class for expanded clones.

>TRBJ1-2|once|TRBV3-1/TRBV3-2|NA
TGTGCCAGCAGCCAAGATACTTCTACTTTCTATGGCTACACCTTC
CASSQDTSTFYGYTF
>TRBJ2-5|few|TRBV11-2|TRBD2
TGTGCCAGCAGCTCCAGCGGGAGGGCCCAAGAGACCCAGTACTTC
CASSSSGRAQETQYF
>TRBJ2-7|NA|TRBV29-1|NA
TGCAGCGTTGCAGCGGGCGACTACGAGCAGTACTTC
CSVAAGDYEQYF
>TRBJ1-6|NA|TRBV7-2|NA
TGTGCCAGCAGCTTATGGGGAGGTTCACCCCTCCACTTT
CASSLWGGSPLHF
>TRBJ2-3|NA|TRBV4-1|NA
TGCGCCAGCAGCCAAGGAAGGGGGAACACAGATACGCAGTATTTT
CASSQGRGNTDTQYF
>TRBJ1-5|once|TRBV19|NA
TGTGCCAGTAGCCGACAGGCTGATCAGCCCCAGCATTTT
CASSRQADQPQHF
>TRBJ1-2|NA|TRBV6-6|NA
TGTGCCAGCAGTCCCTCGGCACTTGGCTATGGCTACACCTTC
CASSPSALGYGYTF
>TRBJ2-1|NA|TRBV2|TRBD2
TGTGCCAGCATGAGGACTAGCGGGGGGTACAATGAGCAGTTCTTC
CASMRTSGGYNEQFF
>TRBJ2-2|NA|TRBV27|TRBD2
TGTGCCAGCAGTTTTGCGGGAGCTGCAGGGGAGCTGTTTTTT
CASSFAGAAGELFF
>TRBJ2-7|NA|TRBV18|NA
TGTGCCAGCTCACCAGAGCAGGGATCCTACGAGCAGTACTTC
CASSPEQGSYEQYF
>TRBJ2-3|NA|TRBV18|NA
TGTGCCAGCTCAGCCCCTGGGACTAGCACAGATACGCAGTATTTT
CASSAPGTSTDTQYF
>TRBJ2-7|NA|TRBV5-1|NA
TGCGCCAGCAGCTTGGATGTGGGCCCTCAGTACTTC
CASSLDVGPQYF
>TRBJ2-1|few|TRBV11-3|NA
TGTGCCAGCAGCTGGGGTACCGGGGAATACAATGAGCAGTTCTTC
CASSWGTGEYNEQFF
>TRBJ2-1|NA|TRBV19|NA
TGTGCCAGTAGGGCCTACAATGAGCAGTTCTTC
CASRAYNEQFF
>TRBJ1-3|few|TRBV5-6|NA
TGTGCCAGCAGCTTGGTGGGGAGCTCTGGAAACACCATATATTTT
CASSLVGSSGNTIYF
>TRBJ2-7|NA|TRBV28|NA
TGTGCCAGCAGTTTATTCTCCTACGAGCAGTACTTC
CASSLFSYEQYF
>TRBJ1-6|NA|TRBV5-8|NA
TGTGCCAGCAGTTTGAGGGGCTCCTATAATTCACCCCTCCACTTT
CASSLRGSYNSPLHF
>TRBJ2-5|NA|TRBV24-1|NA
TGTGCCACCAGTACCAGGGAGTCTTTGAAGACCCAGTACTTC
CATSTRESLKTQYF
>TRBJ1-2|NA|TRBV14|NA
TGTGCCAGCAGCCACGGTCCCCAGGGACTCTATGGCTACACCTTC
CASSHGPQGLYGYTF
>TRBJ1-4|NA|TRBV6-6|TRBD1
TGTGCCAGCAGGGGAACAGGGGAGGAAAAACTGTTTTTT
CASRGTGEEKLFF
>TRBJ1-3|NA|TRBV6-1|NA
TGTGCCAGCAGTGAAGGCCAGGGCTACACCATATATTTT
CASSEGQGYTIYF
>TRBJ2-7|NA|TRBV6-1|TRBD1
TGTGCCAGCAGTGAAGTGGGGACAGGGCCCTACGAGCAGTACTTC
CASSEVGTGPYEQYF
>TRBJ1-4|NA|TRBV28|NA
TGTGCCAGTCTTCCCTCACAGGGACTTTGGGAAAAACTGTTTTTT
CASLPSQGLWEKLFF
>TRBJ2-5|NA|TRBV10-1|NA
TGCGCCAGCAGTGAGTCAGCCACATCGGCGGAGACCCAGTACTTC
CASSESATSAETQYF
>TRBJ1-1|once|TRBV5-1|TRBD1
TGCGCCAGCAGCTTGGAAACAGGGGTGAACACTGAAGCTTTCTTT
CASSLETGVNTEAFF
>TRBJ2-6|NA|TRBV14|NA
TGTGCCAGCGGCCAGGGTGTCGGGTTTGCACCGTCTGGGGCCAACGTCCTGACTTTC
CASGQGVGFAPSGANVLTF
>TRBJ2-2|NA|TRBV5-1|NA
TGCGCCAGCAGCTTTGGGGGAGGTAACACCGGGGAGCTGTTTTTT
CASSFGGGNTGELFF
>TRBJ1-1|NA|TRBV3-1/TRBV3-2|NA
TGTGCCAGCAGCCAAGATCGGTTTGGAGGGGCTTTCTTT
CASSQDRFGGAFF
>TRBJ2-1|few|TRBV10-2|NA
TGCGCCAGCACCTCCACGGCAGGGACCAATGAGCAGTTCTTC
CASTSTAGTNEQFF
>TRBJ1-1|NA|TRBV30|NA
TGTGCCTGGAGCACCGGGTTAAACACTGAAGCTTTCTTT
CAWSTGLNTEAFF
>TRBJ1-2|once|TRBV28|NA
TGTGCCAGCAGTTTGGTAGGGGTGGCCTATGGCTACACCTTC
CASSLVGVAYGYTF
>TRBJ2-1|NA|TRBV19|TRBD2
TGTGCCAGCGCACCGGGACTAGCGGGAAACTACCCGAGCTCCTACAATGAGCAGTTCTTC
CASAPGLAGNYPSSYNEQFF
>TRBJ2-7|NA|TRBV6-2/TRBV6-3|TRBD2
TGTGCCAGCAGCGGGACTAGCGGACTTCGTTACGAGCAGTACTTC
CASSGTSGLRYEQYF
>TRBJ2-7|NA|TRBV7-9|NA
TGTGCCAGCAGCTCCGGGCGGATCTACGAGCAGTACTTC
CASSSGRIYEQYF
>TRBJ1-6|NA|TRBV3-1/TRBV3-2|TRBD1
TGTGCCAGCAGCCAAGGGGACAGTGGTAATTCACCCCTCCACTTT
CASSQGDSGNSPLHF
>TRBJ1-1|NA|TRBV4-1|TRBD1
TGCGCCAGCAGCCAAGAGGGACAGTTCACTGAAGCTTTCTTT
CASSQEGQFTEAFF
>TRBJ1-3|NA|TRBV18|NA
TGTGCCAGCTCACCACGTGCGACTGGAAACACCATATATTTT
CASSPRATGNTIYF
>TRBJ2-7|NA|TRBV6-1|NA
TGTGCCAGCAGTGAAACTGACTCTTCGACCTACGAGCAGTACTTC
CASSETDSSTYEQYF
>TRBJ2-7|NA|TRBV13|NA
TGTGCCAGCAGCTTACTCCACTACGAGCAGTACTTC
CASSLLHYEQYF
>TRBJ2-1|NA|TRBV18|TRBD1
TGTGCCAGCTCACCAGGGACAGGGGGCAATGAGCAGTTCTTC
CASSPGTGGNEQFF
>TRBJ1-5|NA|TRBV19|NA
TGTGCCAGTCTAAGTGGCAATCAGCCCCAGCATTTT
CASLSGNQPQHF
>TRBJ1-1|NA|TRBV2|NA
TGTGCCAGCAGTGCAGGGCAGGGGAACACTGAAGCTTTCTTT
CASSAGQGNTEAFF
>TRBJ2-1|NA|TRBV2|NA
TGTGCCAGCAGGGGGGATAGCTCCTACAATGAGCAGTTCTTC
CASRGDSSYNEQFF
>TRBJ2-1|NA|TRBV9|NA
TGTGCCAGCAGCTCAGGGACCTACAATGAGCAGTTCTTC
CASSSGTYNEQFF
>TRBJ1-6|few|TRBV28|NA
TGTGCCAGCAGTCAGATTTTAAACATGCTCAATCCTAATTCACCCCTCCACTTT
CASSQILNMLNPNSPLHF
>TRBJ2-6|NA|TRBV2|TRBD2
TGTGCCAGCAGTCGGGAGGGGAAGGCCAACGTCCTGACTTTC
CASSREGKANVLTF
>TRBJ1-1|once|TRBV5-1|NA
TGCGCCAGCAGCTTGGTACAGTTGAACACTGAAGCTTTCTTT
CASSLVQLNTEAFF
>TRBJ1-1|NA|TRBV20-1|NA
TGCAGTGCTAGGGACACTGAAGCTTTCTTT
CSARDTEAFF
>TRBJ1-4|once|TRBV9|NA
TGTGCCAGCAGCGTAGAAGATTCTTCAACTAATGAAAAACTGTTTTTT
CASSVEDSSTNEKLFF
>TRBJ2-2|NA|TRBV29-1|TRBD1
TGCAGCGTCTACGACAGGGCGGCGAACACCGGGGAGCTGTTTTTT
CSVYDRAANTGELFF